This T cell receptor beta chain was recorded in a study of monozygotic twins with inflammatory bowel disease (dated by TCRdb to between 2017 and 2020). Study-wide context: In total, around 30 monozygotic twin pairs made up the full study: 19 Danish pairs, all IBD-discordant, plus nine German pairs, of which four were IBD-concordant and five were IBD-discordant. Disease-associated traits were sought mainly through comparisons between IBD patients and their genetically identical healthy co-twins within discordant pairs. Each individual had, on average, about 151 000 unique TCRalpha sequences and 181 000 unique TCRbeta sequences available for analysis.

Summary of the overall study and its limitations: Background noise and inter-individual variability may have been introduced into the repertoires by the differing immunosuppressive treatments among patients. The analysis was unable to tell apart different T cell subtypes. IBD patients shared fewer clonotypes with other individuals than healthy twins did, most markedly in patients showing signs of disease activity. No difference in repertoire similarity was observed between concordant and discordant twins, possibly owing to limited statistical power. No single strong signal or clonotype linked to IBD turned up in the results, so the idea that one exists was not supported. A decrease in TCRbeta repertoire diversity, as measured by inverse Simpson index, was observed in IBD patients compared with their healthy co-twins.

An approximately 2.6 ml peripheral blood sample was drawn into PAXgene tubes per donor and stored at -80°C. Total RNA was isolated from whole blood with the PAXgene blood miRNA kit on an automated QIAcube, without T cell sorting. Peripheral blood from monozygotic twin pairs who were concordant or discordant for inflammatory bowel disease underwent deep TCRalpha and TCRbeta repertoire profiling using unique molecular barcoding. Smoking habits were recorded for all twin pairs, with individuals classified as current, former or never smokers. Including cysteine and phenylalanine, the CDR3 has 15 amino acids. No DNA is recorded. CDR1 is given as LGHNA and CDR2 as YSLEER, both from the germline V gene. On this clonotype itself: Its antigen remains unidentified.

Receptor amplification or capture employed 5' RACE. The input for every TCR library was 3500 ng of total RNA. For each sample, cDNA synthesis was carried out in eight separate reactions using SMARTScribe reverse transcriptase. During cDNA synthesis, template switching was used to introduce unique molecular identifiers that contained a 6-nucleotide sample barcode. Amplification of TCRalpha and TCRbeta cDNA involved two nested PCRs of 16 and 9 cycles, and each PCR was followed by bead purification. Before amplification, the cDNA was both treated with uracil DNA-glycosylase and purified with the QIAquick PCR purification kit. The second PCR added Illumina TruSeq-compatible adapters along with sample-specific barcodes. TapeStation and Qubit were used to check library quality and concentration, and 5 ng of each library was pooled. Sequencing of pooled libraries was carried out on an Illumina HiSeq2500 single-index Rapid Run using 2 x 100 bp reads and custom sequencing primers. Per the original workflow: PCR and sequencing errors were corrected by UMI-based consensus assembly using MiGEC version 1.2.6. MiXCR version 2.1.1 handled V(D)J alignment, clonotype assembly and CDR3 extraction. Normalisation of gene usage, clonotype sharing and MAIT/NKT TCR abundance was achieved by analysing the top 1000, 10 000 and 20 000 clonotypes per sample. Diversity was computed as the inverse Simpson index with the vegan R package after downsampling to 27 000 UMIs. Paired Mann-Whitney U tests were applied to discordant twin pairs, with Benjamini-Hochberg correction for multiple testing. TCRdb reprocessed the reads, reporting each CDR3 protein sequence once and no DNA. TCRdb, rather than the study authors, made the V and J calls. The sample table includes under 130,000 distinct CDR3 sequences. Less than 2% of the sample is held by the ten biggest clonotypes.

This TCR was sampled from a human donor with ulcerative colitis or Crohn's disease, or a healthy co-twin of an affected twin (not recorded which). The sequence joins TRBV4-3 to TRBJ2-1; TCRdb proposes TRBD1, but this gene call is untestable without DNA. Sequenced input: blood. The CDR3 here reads CASSLEQGGYNEQFF.